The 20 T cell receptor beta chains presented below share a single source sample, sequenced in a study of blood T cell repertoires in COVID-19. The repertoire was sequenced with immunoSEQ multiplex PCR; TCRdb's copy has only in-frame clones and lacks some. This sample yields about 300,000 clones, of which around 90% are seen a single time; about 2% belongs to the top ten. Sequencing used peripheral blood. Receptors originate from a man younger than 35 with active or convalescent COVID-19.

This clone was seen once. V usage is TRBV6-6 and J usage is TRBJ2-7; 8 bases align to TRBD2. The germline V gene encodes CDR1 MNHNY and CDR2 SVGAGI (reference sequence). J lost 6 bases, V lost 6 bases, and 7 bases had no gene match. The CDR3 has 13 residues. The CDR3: CASSFTSGPEQYF. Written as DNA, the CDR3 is TGTGCCAGCAGCTTTACTAGCGGTCCCGAGCAGTACTTC.

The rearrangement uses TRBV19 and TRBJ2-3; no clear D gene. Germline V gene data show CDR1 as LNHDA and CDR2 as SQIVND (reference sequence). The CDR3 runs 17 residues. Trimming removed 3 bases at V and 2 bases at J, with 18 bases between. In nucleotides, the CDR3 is TGTGCCAGTAGTATCCTCGGCGCGGAGCTACACACAGATACGCAGTATTTT. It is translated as CASSILGAELHTDTQYF.

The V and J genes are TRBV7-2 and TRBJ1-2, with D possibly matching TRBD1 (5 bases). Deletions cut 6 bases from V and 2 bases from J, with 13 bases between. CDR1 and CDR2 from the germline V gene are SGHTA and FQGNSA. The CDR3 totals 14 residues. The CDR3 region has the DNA TGTGCCAGCAGTTATAGACAGAGCAACTATGGCTACACCTTC. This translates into CASSYRQSNYGYTF.

The CDR3: CASRPGQGVPYEQYF. CDR3 coding DNA: TGTGCCAGCAGACCAGGACAGGGTGTACCCTACGAGCAGTACTTC. The V and J genes are TRBV28 and TRBJ2-7; 8 bases are a match to TRBD1. After removal of 6 bases from V and 2 bases from J, the junction contained 9 bases not matched to a gene. Germline CDR1 MDHEN, CDR2 SYDVKM. The CDR3 loop spans 15 amino acids.

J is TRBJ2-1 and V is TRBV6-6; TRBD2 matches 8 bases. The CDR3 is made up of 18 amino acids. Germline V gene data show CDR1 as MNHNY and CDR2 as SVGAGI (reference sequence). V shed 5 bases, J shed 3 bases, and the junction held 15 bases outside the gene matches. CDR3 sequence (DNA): TGTGCCAGCAGTCCTCAATCACCCTCGGGACTAGACTACAATGAGCAGTTCTTC. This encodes CASSPQSPSGLDYNEQFF.

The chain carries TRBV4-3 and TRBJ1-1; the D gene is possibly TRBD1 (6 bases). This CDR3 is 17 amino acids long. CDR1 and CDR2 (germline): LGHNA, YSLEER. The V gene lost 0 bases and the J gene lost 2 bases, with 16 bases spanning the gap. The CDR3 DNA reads TGCGCCAGCAGCCAAGAGGGGGCAGGGACGGGCAACACTGAAGCTTTCTTT. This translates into CASSQEGAGTGNTEAFF.

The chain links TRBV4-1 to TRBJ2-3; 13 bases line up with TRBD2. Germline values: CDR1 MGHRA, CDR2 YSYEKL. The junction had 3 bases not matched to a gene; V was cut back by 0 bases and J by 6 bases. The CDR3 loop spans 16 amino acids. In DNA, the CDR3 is TGCGCCAGCAGCCAAGAAGTGACTAGCGGGAGGGATACGCAGTATTTT. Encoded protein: CASSQEVTSGRDTQYF.

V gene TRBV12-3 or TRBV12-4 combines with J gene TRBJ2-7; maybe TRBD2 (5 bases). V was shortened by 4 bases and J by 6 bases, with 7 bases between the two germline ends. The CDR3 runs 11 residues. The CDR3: CASSSGVEQYF. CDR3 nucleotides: TGTGCCAGCAGTTCCGGGGTCGAGCAGTACTTC.

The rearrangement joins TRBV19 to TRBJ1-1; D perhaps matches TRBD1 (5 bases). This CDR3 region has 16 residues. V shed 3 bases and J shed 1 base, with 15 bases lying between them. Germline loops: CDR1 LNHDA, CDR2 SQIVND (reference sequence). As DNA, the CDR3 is TGTGCCAGTAGTATCAGGGCCCCCCCGGCGAACACTGAAGCTTTCTTT. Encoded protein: CASSIRAPPANTEAFF.

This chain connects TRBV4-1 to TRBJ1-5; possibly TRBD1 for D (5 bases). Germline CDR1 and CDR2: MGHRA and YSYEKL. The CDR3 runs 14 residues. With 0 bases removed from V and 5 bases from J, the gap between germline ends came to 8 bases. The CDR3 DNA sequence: TGCGCCAGCAGCCAAGATTGGGGGGATCAGCCCCAGCATTTT. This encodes CASSQDWGDQPQHF.

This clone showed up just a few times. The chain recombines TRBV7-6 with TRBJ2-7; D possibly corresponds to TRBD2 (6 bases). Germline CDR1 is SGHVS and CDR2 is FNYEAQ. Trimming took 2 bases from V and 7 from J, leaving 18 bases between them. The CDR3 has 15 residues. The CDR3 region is CASSLSNGPAGEQYF. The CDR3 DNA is TGTGCCAGCAGCTTAAGTAATGGGCCTGCGGGAGAGCAGTACTTC.

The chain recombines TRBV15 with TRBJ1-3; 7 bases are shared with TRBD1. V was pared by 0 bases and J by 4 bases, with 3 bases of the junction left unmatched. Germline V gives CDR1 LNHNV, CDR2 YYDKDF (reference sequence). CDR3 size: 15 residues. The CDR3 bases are TGTGCCACCAGCAGAGATCGGGACAGAGGAAACACCATATATTTT. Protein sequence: CATSRDRDRGNTIYF.

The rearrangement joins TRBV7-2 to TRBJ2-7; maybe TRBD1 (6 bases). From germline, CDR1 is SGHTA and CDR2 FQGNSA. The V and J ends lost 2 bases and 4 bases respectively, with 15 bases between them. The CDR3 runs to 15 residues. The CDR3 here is CASSLIAGRGYEQYF. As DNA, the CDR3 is TGTGCCAGCAGCTTAATAGCTGGCAGGGGATACGAGCAGTACTTC.

The CDR3 loop reads CASSYGGWGEKLFF. CDR3 nucleotides: TGTGCCAGCAGTTACGGGGGGTGGGGCGAAAAACTGTTTTTT. This chain connects TRBV6-5 to TRBJ1-4; tentatively, D is TRBD1 (5 bases). This CDR3 spans 14 amino acids. CDR1 and CDR2 (germline): MNHEY, SVGAGI. V lost 2 bases, J lost 8 bases, and 12 bases lay in between.

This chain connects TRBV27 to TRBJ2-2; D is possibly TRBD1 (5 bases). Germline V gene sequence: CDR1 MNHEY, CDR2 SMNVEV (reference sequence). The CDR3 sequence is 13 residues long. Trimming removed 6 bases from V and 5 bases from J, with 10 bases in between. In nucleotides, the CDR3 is TGTGCCAGCAGCGGCAGGGTAACCGGGGAGCTGTTTTTT. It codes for CASSGRVTGELFF.

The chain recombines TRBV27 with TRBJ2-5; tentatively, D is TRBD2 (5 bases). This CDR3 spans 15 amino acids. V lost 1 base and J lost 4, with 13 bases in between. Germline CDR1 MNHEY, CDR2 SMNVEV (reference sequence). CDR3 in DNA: TGTGCCAGCAGTTTATTCGGGGTTCATCGAGAGACCCAGTACTTC. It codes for CASSLFGVHRETQYF.

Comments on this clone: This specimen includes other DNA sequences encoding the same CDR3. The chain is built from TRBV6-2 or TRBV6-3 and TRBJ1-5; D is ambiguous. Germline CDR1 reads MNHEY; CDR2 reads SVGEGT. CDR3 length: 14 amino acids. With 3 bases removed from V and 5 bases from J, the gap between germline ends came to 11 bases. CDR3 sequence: CASSYSRSDQPQHF. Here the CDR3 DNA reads TGTGCCAGCAGTTATTCCAGGTCGGATCAGCCCCAGCATTTT.

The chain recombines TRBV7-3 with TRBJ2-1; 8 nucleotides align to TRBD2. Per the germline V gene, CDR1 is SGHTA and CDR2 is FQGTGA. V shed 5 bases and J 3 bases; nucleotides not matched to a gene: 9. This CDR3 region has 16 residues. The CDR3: CASSPYKTSVYNEQFF. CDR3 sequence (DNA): TGTGCCAGCAGCCCGTATAAGACTAGCGTCTACAATGAGCAGTTCTTC.

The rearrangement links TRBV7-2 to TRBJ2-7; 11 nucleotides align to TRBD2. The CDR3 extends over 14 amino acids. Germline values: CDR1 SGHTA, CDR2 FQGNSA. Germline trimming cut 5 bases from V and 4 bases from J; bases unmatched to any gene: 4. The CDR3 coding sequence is TGTGCCAGCAGCCCCAGACTAGCGGGGTACGAGCAGTACTTC. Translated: CASSPRLAGYEQYF.

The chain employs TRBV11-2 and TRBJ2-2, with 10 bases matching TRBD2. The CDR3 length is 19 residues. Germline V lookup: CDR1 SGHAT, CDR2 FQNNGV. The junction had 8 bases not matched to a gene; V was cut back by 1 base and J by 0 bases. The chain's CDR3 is CASSLGPNSGGTNTGELFF. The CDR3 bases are TGTGCCAGCAGCTTAGGCCCTAATAGCGGGGGGACGAACACCGGGGAGCTGTTTTTT. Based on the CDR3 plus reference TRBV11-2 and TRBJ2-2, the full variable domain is EAGVAQSPRYKIIEKRQSVAFWCNPISGHATLYWYQQILGQGPKLLIQFQNNGVVDDSQLPKDRFSAERLKGVDSTLKIQPAKLEDSAVYLCASSLGPNSGGTNTGELFFGEGSRLTVL.